The clone carrying this T cell receptor beta chain was counted a few times. TCRdb's table, derived via immunoSEQ multiplex PCR, lists solely in-frame clones and lacks some. Found here are about 300,000 clones, around 89% of them singletons; the top ten hold approximately 4.6%. This specimen belongs to a study of blood T cell repertoires in COVID-19. As for the study in general: T cells, B-cell-depleted T cells, or PBMCs provided the cDNA or gDNA that served as material.

Trimming removed 2 bases at V and 0 bases at J, with 10 bases between. Germline CDR1 is MNHEY and CDR2 is SMNVEV (reference sequence). The CDR3 sequence is 15 residues long. The specimen was peripheral blood. This chain uses TRBV27 with TRBJ1-2; D is possibly TRBD1 (5 bases). The sequence was obtained from a man aged 40-55 years with acute or convalescent COVID-19. The CDR3 sequence: CASSLRTPANYGYTF. The CDR3 DNA is TGTGCCAGCAGTTTACGGACACCAGCTAACTATGGCTACACCTTC.